Presented here are 26 T cell receptor beta chains from one specimen sequenced in a study of blood T cell repertoires in COVID-19. TCRdb keeps only in-frame clones here, not all; method: immunoSEQ multiplex PCR. The sample lists around 300,000 clones; 85% were seen once. Specimen: peripheral blood. These receptors were taken from a human donor in a cohort sampled during active COVID-19.

This chain connects TRBV7-9 to TRBJ2-3; D remains ambiguous. Trimming left V 7 bases short and J 0 bases short, with 8 bases between. This CDR3 contains 13 residues. Germline assignment: CDR1 SEHNR and CDR2 FQNEAQ (reference sequence). CDR3: CASILTSTDTQYF. CDR3 sequence (DNA): TGTGCCAGCATCCTTACTAGCACAGATACGCAGTATTTT.

The V and J genes are TRBV18 and TRBJ2-3; 9 bases line up with TRBD2. The CDR3 consists of 15 residues. Per the germline V gene, CDR1 is KGHSH and CDR2 is LQKENI. The V gene end was trimmed by 2 bases and the J gene end by 1 base; junction bases not matched to a gene: 1. CDR3 in amino acids: CASSPRTSGTDTQYF. CDR3 nucleotides: TGTGCCAGCTCACCAAGGACTAGCGGCACAGATACGCAGTATTTT.

The chain is built from TRBV18 and TRBJ2-7; weak D call: TRBD2 (6 bases). CDR1 and CDR2 (germline): KGHSH, LQKENI. V lost 1 base and J lost 5, with 12 bases in between. The CDR3 contains 14 residues. The CDR3 DNA is TGTGCCAGCTCACCACGGGGGGATTATGACGAGCAGTACTTC. Translating it yields CASSPRGDYDEQYF.

The J gene is TRBJ1-4, the V gene TRBV30, with D possibly being TRBD1 (5 bases). Germline CDR1 and CDR2: GTSNPN and SVGIG (reference sequence). Trimming stripped 0 bases from V and 0 bases from J, with 14 bases between. The CDR3 totals 17 residues. CDR3 in DNA: TGTGCCTGGAGTGTACTTGGCTTAGGGGCAACTAATGAAAAACTGTTTTTT. Translation: CAWSVLGLGATNEKLFF.

This chain uses TRBV5-4 with TRBJ1-6; 9 bases map to TRBD1. V shed 4 bases and J 9 bases; nucleotides not matched to a gene: 11. Germline lookup yields CDR1 SGHNT and CDR2 YYREEE (reference sequence). The CDR3 loop spans 16 amino acids. CDR3 loop: CASSPTGGIGTSPLHF. Written as DNA, the CDR3 is TGTGCCAGCAGCCCTACAGGGGGCATCGGAACTTCACCCCTCCACTTT.

The rearrangement links TRBV5-4 to TRBJ2-7; maybe TRBD2 (6 bases). Trimming removed 0 bases from V and 0 bases from J, with 13 bases in between. CDR3 length: 16 amino acids. Germline V lookup: CDR1 SGHNT, CDR2 YYREEE (reference sequence). CDR3 region: CASSLVGGTFSYEQYF. CDR3 bases: TGTGCCAGCAGCTTGGTCGGGGGTACCTTCTCCTACGAGCAGTACTTC.

The chain links TRBV4-1 to TRBJ1-1; 7 nucleotides agree with TRBD1. The CDR3 is 15 residues long. Losses at the gene ends were 4 bases for V and 0 bases for J; bases not matched to a gene: 5. Germline assignment: CDR1 MGHRA and CDR2 YSYEKL. The CDR3: CASSRDRVVNTEAFF. DNA for the CDR3: TGCGCCAGCAGCCGAGACAGGGTGGTGAACACTGAAGCTTTCTTT.

Concerning this clone itself: Just one base apart from a much larger clone, this may be a read error. The chain carries TRBV7-9 and TRBJ2-3, with TRBD2 identical over 12 bases. CDR1 is SEHNR and CDR2 is FQNEAQ in the germline V gene (reference sequence). The CDR3 consists of 16 residues. With V trimmed by 5 bases and J by 1 base, 4 bases remained unmatched. This CDR3 is CASSPRLAGGTDTQYF. The CDR3 DNA reads TGTGCCAGCAGCCCCCGACTAGCGGGGGGCACAGATACGCAGTATTTT.

As for this clone: This sequence may be a read error, since a much larger clone differs from it by one base. This sample includes further DNA sequences coding for the same CDR3. J is TRBJ1-1 and V is TRBV24-1, with 7 bases aligning to TRBD1. Germline-derived CDR1 and CDR2 are KGHDR and SFDVKD. The CDR3 totals 13 residues. J lost 1 base, V lost 9 bases, and 4 bases had no gene match. The CDR3 coding sequence is TGTGCCACCCGCCGGGACAGGAACACTGAAGCTTTCTTT. Its protein is CATRRDRNTEAFF.

The V gene is TRBV4-2, the J gene TRBJ2-6; the D gene is possibly TRBD1 (6 bases). Germline-derived CDR1 and CDR2 are LGHNA and YNFKEQ. Trimming left V 3 bases short and J 2 bases short, with 14 bases between. The CDR3 is made up of 17 amino acids. CDR3: CASSHDLQGAGANVLTF. CDR3 in DNA: TGTGCCAGCAGCCACGATTTACAGGGAGCTGGGGCCAACGTCCTGACTTTC.

V usage is TRBV7-6 and J usage is TRBJ2-1; 12 bases line up with TRBD2. Germline V CDR1 and CDR2: SGHVS, FNYEAQ. The CDR3 has 17 amino acids. The J segment lost 9 bases and the V segment lost 2 bases, leaving 11 bases of the junction unmatched. The CDR3 is CASSLLLAGGPAGEQFF. CDR3 bases: TGTGCCAGCAGCTTACTGCTAGCGGGGGGGCCAGCGGGTGAGCAGTTCTTC.

This rearrangement joins TRBV18 to TRBJ1-4, with TRBD1 as a possible D gene (5 bases). The germline CDR1 and CDR2 sequences are KGHSH and LQKENI. V lost 3 bases and J lost 2, with 7 bases in between. The CDR3 extends over 14 amino acids. CDR3 in amino acids: CASSPSGTNEKLFF. As DNA, the CDR3 is TGTGCCAGCTCACCGTCAGGGACTAATGAAAAACTGTTTTTT.

This chain uses TRBV5-1 with TRBJ2-1, with 7 bases aligning to TRBD1. The CDR3 contains 16 residues. Germline V gives CDR1 SGHRS, CDR2 YFSETQ. Unmatched junction bases numbered 7, after V lost 4 bases and J lost 0 bases. This chain's CDR3 is CASSAGTASSYNEQFF. The CDR3 DNA sequence: TGCGCCAGCAGCGCCGGGACAGCGAGCTCCTACAATGAGCAGTTCTTC.

This chain uses TRBV7-9 with TRBJ2-3, with D possibly matching TRBD2 (5 bases). This CDR3 spans 17 amino acids. Germline V lookup: CDR1 SEHNR, CDR2 FQNEAQ (reference sequence). V was trimmed by 1 base and J by 2 bases, leaving 16 bases between them. CDR3 in DNA: TGTGCCAGCAGCTTAGTTAGGCCGGGGAAATTCACAGATACGCAGTATTTT. This gives the protein CASSLVRPGKFTDTQYF.

The chain joins TRBV12-3 or TRBV12-4 to TRBJ1-1; 8 bases line up with TRBD1. The CDR3 loop spans 13 amino acids. Trimming at V came to 10 bases and at J to 7 bases, leaving 11 bases not matched to a gene. CDR3 coding DNA: TGTGCCAAATCGGACAGGGTTAGGGGTGAAGCTTTCTTT. Its translation is CAKSDRVRGEAFF.

The chain couples TRBV12-2 to TRBJ1-4; the table assigns TRBD1, which was not confirmed against the DNA. TRBV12-2 is described as a pseudogene. The CDR3 has 15 residues. The CDR3 loop is CASRLLDRAGEKLFF. The CDR3 DNA reads TGTGCAAGTCGCTTATTGGACAGGGCGGGTGAAAAACTGTTTTTT.

V and J are TRBV28 and TRBJ2-1; TRBD1 is a possible D gene (5 bases). Trimming shortened V by 5 bases and J by 6 bases, and 14 bases separated the two germline ends. There are 14 residues in the CDR3. Germline V gives CDR1 MDHEN, CDR2 SYDVKM. In DNA, the CDR3 is TGTGCCAGCAGTCCCCGACAGCGAGCCAATGAGCAGTTCTTC. This encodes CASSPRQRANEQFF.

V usage is TRBV27 and J usage is TRBJ1-2; the D is unclear. This CDR3 comprises 16 residues. Germline lookup yields CDR1 MNHEY and CDR2 SMNVEV (reference sequence). The V end was cut by 0 bases, the J end by 4 bases, with 15 bases between. CDR3 region: CASSLSNAGVGYGYTF. The CDR3, as DNA: TGTGCCAGCAGTTTATCGAATGCGGGAGTCGGCTATGGCTACACCTTC.

The rearrangement joins TRBV5-4 to TRBJ1-2; perhaps TRBD1 as D (6 bases). This CDR3 has 17 residues. V was trimmed by 4 bases and J by 4 bases, leaving 23 bases between them. The germline V gene has CDR1 SGHNT and CDR2 YYREEE (reference sequence). CDR3 sequence reads: CASSPKLTGSMSYGYTF. The DNA for the CDR3 is TGTGCCAGCAGCCCAAAATTAACAGGGAGTATGAGCTATGGCTACACCTTC.

The chain is built from TRBV6-1 and TRBJ2-3; TRBD2 agrees at 7 bases. Trimming at V came to 5 bases and at J to 1 base, leaving 0 bases not matched to a gene. Germline assignment: CDR1 MNHNS and CDR2 SASEGT. There are 13 residues in the CDR3. The CDR3 spells CASSRGGTDTQYF. The CDR3 nucleotides are TGTGCCAGCAGTCGGGGGGGCACAGATACGCAGTATTTT.

This clone appeared once. V is TRBV19 and J is TRBJ1-5; 7 bases match TRBD1. This CDR3 contains 15 residues. CDR1 LNHDA and CDR2 SQIVND come from the germline V gene (reference sequence). J lost 4 bases, V lost 3 bases, and 6 bases had no gene match. DNA for the CDR3: TGTGCCAGTAGTATCCCAGGGACAGCAAATCAGCCCCAGCATTTT. Translation gives CASSIPGTANQPQHF.

This chain connects TRBV6-5 to TRBJ2-1; maybe TRBD1 (5 bases). V lost 2 bases to trimming and J lost 2 bases, with 13 bases between them. This CDR3 comprises 16 residues. Germline V lookup: CDR1 MNHEY, CDR2 SVGAGI. CDR3 in amino acids: CASSYGWGSTYNEQFF. Here the CDR3 DNA reads TGTGCCAGCAGTTACGGTTGGGGCTCAACCTACAATGAGCAGTTCTTC.

This chain joins TRBV5-1 and TRBJ2-7; TRBD2 agrees at 10 bases. V lost 5 bases and J lost 1; bases outside the gene matches: 9. The CDR3 has 16 amino acids. Germline lookup yields CDR1 SGHRS and CDR2 YFSETQ. CDR3 nucleotide sequence: TGCGCCAGCAGTGCCAGCTTAGCGGGGGGATCCTACGAGCAGTACTTC. Translating it yields CASSASLAGGSYEQYF. The full variable domain, rest sourced from reference TRBV5-1 and TRBJ2-7, is KAGVTQTPRYLIKTRGQQVTLSCSPISGHRSVSWYQQTPGQGLQFLFEYFSETQRNKGNFPGRFSGRQFSNSRSEMNVSTLELGDSALYLCASSASLAGGSYEQYFGPGTRLTVT.

The chain couples TRBV6-5 to TRBJ1-1; D not resolved. The CDR3 runs 14 residues. Trimming shortened V by 8 bases and J by 5 bases, and 18 bases separated the two germline ends. The germline V gene has CDR1 MNHEY and CDR2 SVGAGI. The CDR3 is CASALAGSRTEAFF. DNA for the CDR3: TGTGCCAGCGCTTTAGCTGGGAGCAGGACTGAAGCTTTCTTT.

This clone was detected a few times. The chain has TRBV5-1 and TRBJ2-1, with 10 nucleotides matching TRBD2. V gave up 4 bases and J gave up 8 bases; unmatched junction bases: 6. Germline values: CDR1 SGHRS, CDR2 YFSETQ. The CDR3 is made up of 14 amino acids. The chain's CDR3 is CASSEGLARDEQFF. CDR3 nucleotide sequence: TGCGCCAGCAGCGAGGGACTAGCGAGGGATGAGCAGTTCTTC.

This clone has a handful of counts. V gene TRBV12-3 or TRBV12-4 combines with J gene TRBJ2-7, with TRBD1 as a possible D gene (6 bases). This CDR3 spans 13 amino acids. Trimming took off 2 bases at V and 2 bases at J, with 7 bases between the two ends. This chain's CDR3 is CASSLPGAYEQYF. The CDR3 bases are TGTGCCAGCAGTTTACCAGGGGCCTACGAGCAGTACTTC.